This T cell receptor (beta chain) came from a study of graft-versus-host responses after intestinal transplantation. For the study at large: Recipients were all induced with anti-thymocyte globulin, then given tacrolimus and steroids for roughly 3 years.

Investigators treated the graft tissue so that it released intraepithelial and lamina propria lymphocytes. With regard to this clone: Its antigen is currently unknown. In the same sample, other DNA sequences code for this CDR3.

Findings and caveats of the study: Graft-versus-host to host-versus-graft clonal ratios in allografts were high in patients with graft-donor T cell macrochimerism.

The CDR3 loop spans 14 amino acids. V lost 4 bases and J lost 7; bases outside the gene matches: 7. Per the germline V gene, CDR1 is MNHNS and CDR2 is SASEGT. TCRdb's table, derived via immunoSEQ multiplex PCR, lists solely in-frame clones and lacks some. This table holds about 15,000 clones, less than 85% found once. The chain employs TRBV6-1 and TRBJ1-5, with 7 positions matching TRBD1. The sample was ileum tissue, taken roughly 110 days after intestinal transplant. This sequence was found in a human patient who received an intestinal transplant, so some T cells may come from the graft donor. The CDR3 sequence is CASSGRQGGQPQHF. The CDR3 nucleotides are TGTGCCAGCAGTGGGCGACAGGGAGGACAGCCCCAGCATTTT.